This T cell receptor beta chain was identified in a study of blood T cell repertoires in COVID-19 (TCRdb year 2020). For context, the study as a whole: Samples from collaborators originated in the United States, Italy and Spain and spanned both the acute and convalescent phases of COVID-19. The repertoires were released in a freely available public database meant as a resource for research on the immune response to SARS-CoV-2. Where HLA class I and class II types were available, the types were taken from metadata supplied by the sample provider, not from assay-based typing. The prospective study material was composed of cDNA or gDNA derived from T cells, B-cell-depleted T cells, or PBMCs. The samples were drawn from the first 160 participants of the ongoing ImmuneRACE study and from 1,200 or so subjects provided by 6 global collaborators. Nearly every sample came with metadata listing a de-identified subject ID, COVID-19 status, age in years and sex. Subjects who had been exposed to COVID-19, were actively infected with it, or had recovered from it provided the deeply sampled blood TCRbeta repertoires that made up the dataset.

Each collaborating institution followed its own protocols to collect whole blood in K2EDTA tubes. For TCRbeta analysis, collaborators shipped samples as frozen whole blood, isolated PBMCs, or DNA extracted from either of those sample types. TCRbeta CDR3 regions were amplified from genomic DNA using the immunoSEQ Assay, a bias-controlled multiplex PCR. The study's own analysis went as follows. Nucleated cell counts per sample were estimated from amplification of reference gene primers within the assay. To quantify the absolute abundance of each unique TCRbeta CDR3 rearrangement, sequence reads were collapsed and filtered. For each sample, productive Simpson clonality was calculated by taking the square root of Simpson's diversity index across productive rearrangements. In its TCRdb copy, this immuneACCESS table keeps in-frame sequences only and misses some clones. Where compared with another copy, unresolved V genes explain less than half of these, and the others have no known cause. V and J calls and clone size come straight from that table; D and trimming were deduced from the DNA. Counted in this sample were about 50,000 clones; about 92% of them appeared once. The top ten constitute approximately 30% of the sample.

The CDR3 has 15 amino acids, counting the end cysteine and phenylalanine. Only CDR3 DNA is held: 45 bases, read in frame from base 1. Here V drops 2 bases and J drops 5 bases, and the junction holds 9 bases not matched to any gene. The CDR1 and CDR2 encoded by the germline V gene are SGHRS and YFSETQ. Remarks on this clone: The specificity of this receptor is unknown. There are no base qualities to consult, and no much larger clone falls within one base.

General conclusions and limits of the study: Clinical and demographic metadata were provided uncurated, with the amount varying by source and participant.

This chain joins TRBV5-1 to TRBJ2-5; 7 bases in the middle match TRBD1. The origin of this receptor is an elderly woman with acute or convalescent COVID-19. The material sequenced was peripheral blood. The CDR3 corresponds to CASSFAGGLGETQYF. The nucleotide sequence reads TGCGCCAGCAGCTTCGCAGGGGGTCTAGGGGAGACCCAGTACTTC.